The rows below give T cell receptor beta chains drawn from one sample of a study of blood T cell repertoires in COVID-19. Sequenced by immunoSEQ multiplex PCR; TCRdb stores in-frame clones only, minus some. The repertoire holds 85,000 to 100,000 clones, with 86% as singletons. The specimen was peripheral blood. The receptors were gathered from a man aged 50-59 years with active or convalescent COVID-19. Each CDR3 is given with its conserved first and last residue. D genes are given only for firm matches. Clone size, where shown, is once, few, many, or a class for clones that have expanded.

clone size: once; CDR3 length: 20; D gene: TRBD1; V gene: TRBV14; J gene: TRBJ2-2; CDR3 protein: CASSQDWILGGQGDTGELFF; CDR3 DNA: TGTGCCAGCAGCCAAGATTGGATCCTAGGAGGACAGGGGGACACCGGGGAGCTGTTTTTT
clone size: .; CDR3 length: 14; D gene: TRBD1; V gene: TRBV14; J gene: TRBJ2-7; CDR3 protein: CASSNTGGWAEQYF; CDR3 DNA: TGTGCCAGCAGTAATACAGGGGGCTGGGCCGAGCAGTACTTC
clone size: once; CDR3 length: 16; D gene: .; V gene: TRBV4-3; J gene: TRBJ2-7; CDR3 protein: CASSQDWGDRSYEQYF; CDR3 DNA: TGCGCCAGCAGCCAAGATTGGGGGGACAGATCCTACGAGCAGTACTTC
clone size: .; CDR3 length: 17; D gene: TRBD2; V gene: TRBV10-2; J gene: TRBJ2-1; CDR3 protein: CASSHGSSGDPYNEQFF; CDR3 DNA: TGCGCCAGCAGTCATGGCTCTAGCGGGGATCCCTACAATGAGCAGTTCTTC
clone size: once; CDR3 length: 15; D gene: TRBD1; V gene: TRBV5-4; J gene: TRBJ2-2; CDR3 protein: CASSKGGQATGELFF; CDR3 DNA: TGTGCCAGCAGCAAGGGTGGACAGGCCACCGGGGAGCTGTTTTTT
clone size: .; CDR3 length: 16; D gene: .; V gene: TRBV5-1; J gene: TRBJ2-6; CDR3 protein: CASSLDVYSGANVLTF; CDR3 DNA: TGCGCCAGCAGCTTGGATGTGTACTCTGGGGCCAACGTCCTGACTTTC
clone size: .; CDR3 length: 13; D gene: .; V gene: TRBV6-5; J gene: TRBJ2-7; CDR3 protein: CATLSTSTYEQYF; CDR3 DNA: TGTGCCACCCTGAGTACCTCTACCTACGAGCAGTACTTC
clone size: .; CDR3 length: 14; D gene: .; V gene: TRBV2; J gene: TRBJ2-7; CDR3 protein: CASSEETGAYEQYF; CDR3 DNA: TGTGCCAGCAGTGAAGAGACAGGCGCATACGAGCAGTACTTC
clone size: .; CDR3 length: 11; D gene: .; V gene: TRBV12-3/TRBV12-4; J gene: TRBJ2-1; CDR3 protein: CASSLYYEQFF; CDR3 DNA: TGTGCCAGCAGTTTGTACTATGAGCAGTTCTTC
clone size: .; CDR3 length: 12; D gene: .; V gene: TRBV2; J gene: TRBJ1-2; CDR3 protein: CASTLGGGGYTF; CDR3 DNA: TGTGCCAGCACCTTAGGGGGTGGAGGCTACACCTTC
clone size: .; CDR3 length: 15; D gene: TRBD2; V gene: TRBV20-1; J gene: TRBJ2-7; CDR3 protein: CSASSPRAGAYEQYF; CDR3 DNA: TGCAGTGCTAGTTCCCCGAGAGCGGGAGCCTACGAGCAGTACTTC
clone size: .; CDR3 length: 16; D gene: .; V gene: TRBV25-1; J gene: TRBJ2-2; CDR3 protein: CASSGVIAPNTGELFF; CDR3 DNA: TGTGCCAGCAGTGGGGTAATAGCACCGAACACCGGGGAGCTGTTTTTT
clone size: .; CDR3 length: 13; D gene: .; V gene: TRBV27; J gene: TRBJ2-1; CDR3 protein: CASSSKRGSEQFF; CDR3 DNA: TGTGCCAGCAGTTCCAAAAGGGGATCTGAGCAGTTCTTC
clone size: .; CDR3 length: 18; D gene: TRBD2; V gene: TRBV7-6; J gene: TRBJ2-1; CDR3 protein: CASSLDASGRTSYNEQFF; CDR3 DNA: TGTGCCAGCAGCTTAGATGCTAGCGGGAGGACAAGCTACAATGAGCAGTTCTTC
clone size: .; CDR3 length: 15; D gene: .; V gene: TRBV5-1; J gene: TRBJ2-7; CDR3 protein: CASRLSSGSTYEQYF; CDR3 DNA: TGCGCCAGCAGGCTCTCGAGCGGGTCTACCTACGAGCAGTACTTC
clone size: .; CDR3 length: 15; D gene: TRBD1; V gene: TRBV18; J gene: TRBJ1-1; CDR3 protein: CASSPRQGSNTEAFF; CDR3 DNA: TGTGCCAGCTCACCTCGACAGGGCTCGAACACTGAAGCTTTCTTT
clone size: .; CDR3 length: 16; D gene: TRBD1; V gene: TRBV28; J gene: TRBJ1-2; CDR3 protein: CASSSYRDRGTSGYTF; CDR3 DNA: TGTGCCAGCAGTTCGTACCGGGACAGGGGGACTAGTGGCTACACCTTC
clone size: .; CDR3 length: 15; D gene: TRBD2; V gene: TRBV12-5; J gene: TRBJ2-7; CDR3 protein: CASALQAGGRYEQYF; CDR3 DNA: TGTGCTAGTGCCTTGCAAGCGGGGGGTCGCTACGAGCAGTACTTC
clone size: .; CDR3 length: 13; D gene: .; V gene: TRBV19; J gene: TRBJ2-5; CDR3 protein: CASSIAGAETQYF; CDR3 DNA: TGTGCCAGTAGTATAGCAGGGGCAGAGACCCAGTACTTC
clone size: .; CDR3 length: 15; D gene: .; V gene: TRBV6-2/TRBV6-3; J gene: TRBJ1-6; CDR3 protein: CASSYKSGANSPLHF; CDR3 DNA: TGTGCCAGCAGTTACAAGTCCGGTGCAAATTCACCCCTCCACTTT
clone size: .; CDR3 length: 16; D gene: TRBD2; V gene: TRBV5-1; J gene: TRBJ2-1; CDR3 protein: CASSLGGTSGVNEQFF; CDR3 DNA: TGCGCCAGCAGCTTGGGCGGGACTAGCGGGGTGAATGAGCAGTTCTTC
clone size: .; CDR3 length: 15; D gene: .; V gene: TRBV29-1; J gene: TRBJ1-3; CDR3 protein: CSAKGTTNSGNTIYF; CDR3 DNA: TGCAGCGCCAAGGGGACAACTAACTCTGGAAACACCATATATTTT
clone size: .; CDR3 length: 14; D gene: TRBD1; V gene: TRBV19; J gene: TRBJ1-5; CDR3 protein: CASSMGQGYQPQHF; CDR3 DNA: TGTGCCAGTAGTATGGGACAGGGATATCAGCCCCAGCATTTT
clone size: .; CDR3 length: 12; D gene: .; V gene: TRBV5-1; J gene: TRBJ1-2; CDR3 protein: CASSLTQGGYTF; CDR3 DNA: TGCGCCAGCAGCTTGACTCAGGGGGGCTACACCTTC
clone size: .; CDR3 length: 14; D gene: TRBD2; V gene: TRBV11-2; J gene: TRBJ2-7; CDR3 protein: CASSRLAGVFEQYF; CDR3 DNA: TGTGCCAGCAGCAGACTAGCGGGGGTATTCGAGCAGTACTTC
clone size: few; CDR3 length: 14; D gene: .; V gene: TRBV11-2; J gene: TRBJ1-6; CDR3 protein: CASSLKGDWSPLHF; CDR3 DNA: TGTGCCAGCAGCTTAAAAGGGGACTGGTCACCCCTCCACTTT
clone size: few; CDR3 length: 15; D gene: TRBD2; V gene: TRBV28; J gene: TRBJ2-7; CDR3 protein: CASSSPSGGPYEQYF; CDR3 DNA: TGTGCCAGCAGTTCCCCCTCGGGAGGGCCCTACGAGCAGTACTTC